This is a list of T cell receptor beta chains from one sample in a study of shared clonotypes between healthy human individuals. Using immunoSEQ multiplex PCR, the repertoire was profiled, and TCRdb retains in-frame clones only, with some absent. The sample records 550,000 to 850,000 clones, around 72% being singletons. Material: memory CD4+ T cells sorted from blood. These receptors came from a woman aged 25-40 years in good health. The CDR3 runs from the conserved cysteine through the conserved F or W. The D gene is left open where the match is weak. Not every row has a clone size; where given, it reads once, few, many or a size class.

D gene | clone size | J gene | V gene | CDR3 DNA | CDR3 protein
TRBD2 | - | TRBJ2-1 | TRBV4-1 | TGCGCCAGCAGCCAAGAAAGTGCGGGACTAGCGGTTTACAATGAGCAGTTCTTC | CASSQESAGLAVYNEQFF
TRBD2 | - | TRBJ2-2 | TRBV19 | TGTGCCAGTAGCAAAGGACCGGGGGGAGGAACCGGGGAGCTGTTTTTT | CASSKGPGGGTGELFF
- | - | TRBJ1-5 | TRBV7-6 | TGTGCCAGCAGCTTAGCGACGGAAAATCAGCCCCAGCATTTT | CASSLATENQPQHF
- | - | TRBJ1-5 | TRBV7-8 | TGTGCCAGCAGCTTAGCCCCTAATGGCCAGCCCCAGCATTTT | CASSLAPNGQPQHF
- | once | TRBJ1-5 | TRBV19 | TGTGCCAGTAGTTCGGACAGTCGGGGCGGCAATCAGCCCCAGCATTTT | CASSSDSRGGNQPQHF
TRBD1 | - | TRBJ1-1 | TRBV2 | TGTGCCAGCAGTCAACAGGGGGCGAGAACTGAAGCTTTCTTT | CASSQQGARTEAFF
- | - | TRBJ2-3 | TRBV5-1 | TGCGCCAGCAGCTTGGTTATGGGTTCCGTTGTGGATACGCAGTATTTT | CASSLVMGSVVDTQYF
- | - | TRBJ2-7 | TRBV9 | TGTGCCAGCAGCGTAGGTCGCAGCTCCGCGCAGTACTTC | CASSVGRSSAQYF
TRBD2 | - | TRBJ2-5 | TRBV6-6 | TGTGCCAGCCGGTCAAGCGGGAGTCGAGAGACCCAGTACTTC | CASRSSGSRETQYF
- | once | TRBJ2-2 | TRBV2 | TGTGCCAGCGAGCCCCGGTGGAACACCGGGGAGCTGTTTTTT | CASEPRWNTGELFF
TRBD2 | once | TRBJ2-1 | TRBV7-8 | TGTGCCAGCTTGGGGGCTAGCGGGAGGGCCCGGGTCCCCTACAATGAGCAGTTCTTC | CASLGASGRARVPYNEQFF
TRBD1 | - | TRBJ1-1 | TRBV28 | TGTGCCAGCAGTTCGGCCGGGACAGGGGTTACTGAAGCTTTCTTT | CASSSAGTGVTEAFF
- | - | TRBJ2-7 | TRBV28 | TGTGCCAGCAGTTCGGGACTCCTCTACGAGCAGTACTTC | CASSSGLLYEQYF
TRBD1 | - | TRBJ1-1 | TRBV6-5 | TGTGCCAGCAGTTACTCGTCCCAGGGGGCCGGCGGTAGGGCTTTCTTT | CASSYSSQGAGGRAFF
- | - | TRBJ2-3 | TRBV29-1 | TGCAGCGTTGTGGGACGGCTAACGTATACGCAGTATTTT | CSVVGRLTYTQYF
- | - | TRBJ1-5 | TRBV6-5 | TGTGCCAGCAGTCGAAGTCAGGGGAATCAGCCCCAGCATTTT | CASSRSQGNQPQHF
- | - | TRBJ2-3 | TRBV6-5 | TGTGCCAGCAGACACACCCTCTCAGATACGCAGTATTTT | CASRHTLSDTQYF
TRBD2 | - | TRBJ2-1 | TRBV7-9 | TGTGCCAGCAGCTCACGACTAGCGGGAGAGGTCAATGAGCAGTTCTTC | CASSSRLAGEVNEQFF
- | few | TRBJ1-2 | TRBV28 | TGTGCCAGCACCTACGCGGGGGGGCTGAACTATGGCTACACCTTC | CASTYAGGLNYGYTF
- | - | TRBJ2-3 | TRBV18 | TGTGCCAGCTCACCACAACCAAACACAGATACGCAGTATTTT | CASSPQPNTDTQYF
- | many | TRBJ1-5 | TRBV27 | TGTGCCAGCAGTTTCCGGCTCAATCAGCCCCAGCATTTT | CASSFRLNQPQHF
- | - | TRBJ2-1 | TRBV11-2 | TGTGCCAGCACAATCTCCCCCTTGCGTGGGGCTGAGCAGTTCTTC | CASTISPLRGAEQFF